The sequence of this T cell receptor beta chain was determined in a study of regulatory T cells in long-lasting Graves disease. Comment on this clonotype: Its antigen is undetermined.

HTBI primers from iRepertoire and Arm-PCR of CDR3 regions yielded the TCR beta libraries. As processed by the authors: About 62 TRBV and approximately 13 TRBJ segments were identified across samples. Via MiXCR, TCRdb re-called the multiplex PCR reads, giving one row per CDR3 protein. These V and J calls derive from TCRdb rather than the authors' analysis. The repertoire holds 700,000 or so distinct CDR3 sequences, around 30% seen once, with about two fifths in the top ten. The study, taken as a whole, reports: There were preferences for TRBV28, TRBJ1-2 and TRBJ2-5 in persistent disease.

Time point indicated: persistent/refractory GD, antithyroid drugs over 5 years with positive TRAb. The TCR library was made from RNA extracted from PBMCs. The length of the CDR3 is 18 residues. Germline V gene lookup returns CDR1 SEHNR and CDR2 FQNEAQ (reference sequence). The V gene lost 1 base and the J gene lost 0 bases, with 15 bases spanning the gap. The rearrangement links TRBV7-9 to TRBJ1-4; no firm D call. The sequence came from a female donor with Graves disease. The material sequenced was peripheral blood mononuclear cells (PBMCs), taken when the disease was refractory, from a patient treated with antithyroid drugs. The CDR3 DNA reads TGTGCCAGCAGCTTAGGGGAACGGAGGAGTGCAACTAATGAAAAACTGTTTTTT. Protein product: CASSLGERRSATNEKLFF.